The 16 T cell receptor beta chains below come from one sample, sequenced in a study of cytomegalovirus exposure and HLA in healthy donors. A multiplex PCR was run with 60 Vbeta primers and 13 Jbeta primers. TCRdb's copy holds only in-frame clones and misses some; the assay was immunoSEQ multiplex PCR. The data show fewer than 65,000 clones, with roughly 82% seen just once and around 1.6% held by the top ten. The sequenced sample was PBMCs. These receptors all come from a man under 40 in good health and CMV-seronegative.

V usage is TRBV6-1 and J usage is TRBJ2-3; 10 bases are a match to TRBD2. With 6 bases clipped from V and 2 bases from J, the junction kept 5 bases outside the gene matches. The CDR3 totals 15 residues. The germline V gene encodes CDR1 MNHNS and CDR2 SASEGT. The CDR3 nucleotides are TGTGCCAGCAGATCCAGCGGGAGGGCCACAGATACGCAGTATTTT. Translated: CASRSSGRATDTQYF.

The chain combines TRBV27 with TRBJ2-3, with D unclear. The CDR3 contains 16 residues. The V end was cut by 4 bases, the J end by 0 bases, with 14 bases between. Looked up from germline, CDR1 is MNHEY and CDR2 is SMNVEV (reference sequence). DNA for the CDR3: TGTGCCAGCAGTTCCGACTGGAGAGCAAGCACAGATACGCAGTATTTT. It specifies CASSSDWRASTDTQYF.

The chain is built from TRBV30 and TRBJ2-3; tentatively, D is TRBD2 (6 bases). V was trimmed by 1 base and J by 4 bases, leaving 9 bases between them. This CDR3 contains 13 residues. The germline CDR1 and CDR2 sequences are GTSNPN and SVGIG (reference sequence). The DNA of the CDR3 is TGTGCCTGGAGTGCGGGAGCGGCAGATACGCAGTATTTT. Amino acid sequence: CAWSAGAADTQYF.

The genes are TRBV6-1 and TRBJ2-5, with D possibly matching TRBD1 (6 bases). Germline CDR1 MNHNS, CDR2 SASEGT. V was trimmed by 0 bases and J by 5 bases, leaving 22 bases between them. This CDR3 is built from 18 residues. CDR3 nucleotides: TGTGCCAGCAGTGAAGCCCCCGGCGTAGGGGACAATCGGGAGACCCAGTACTTC. Its translation is CASSEAPGVGDNRETQYF.

This rearrangement joins TRBV10-3 to TRBJ2-5; 8 nucleotides match TRBD1. Germline V gene lookup returns CDR1 ENHRY and CDR2 SYGVKD. After removal of 0 bases from V and 11 bases from J, the junction contained 14 bases not matched to a gene. The CDR3 has 16 residues. In DNA, the CDR3 is TGTGCCATCAGTGAGTCCGTCGGCAGGGGGCAAATCGGGCAGTACTTC. Translation: CAISESVGRGQIGQYF.

J is TRBJ2-5 and V is TRBV7-2, with TRBD2 matching 11 bases. The germline gives CDR1 SGHTA, CDR2 FQGNSA. Trimming took 4 bases from V and 3 from J; bases not matched to a gene: 4. The CDR3 runs 15 residues. CDR3 in DNA: TGTGCCAGCAGCTGGATAGCGGGGGGGAAAGAGACCCAGTACTTC. Amino acids: CASSWIAGGKETQYF.

The chain recombines TRBV27 with TRBJ1-1; D unresolved. Germline values: CDR1 MNHEY, CDR2 SMNVEV (reference sequence). The CDR3 contains 13 residues. Between the trimmed V and J ends, which lost 6 bases and 4 bases, there was a span of 12 bases. DNA for the CDR3: TGTGCCAGCAGCGGGAGTGTGGGCACTGAAGCTTTCTTT. It encodes CASSGSVGTEAFF.

This clone was recorded once. J is TRBJ2-1 and V is TRBV10-1; 7 bases map to TRBD1. The CDR3 totals 15 residues. The V segment lost 4 bases and the J segment 4 bases; nucleotides outside the gene matches: 7. CDR1 and CDR2 (germline): WNHNN, SYGVQD (reference sequence). CDR3 in amino acids: CASSATGTAYNEQFF. The CDR3 DNA follows: TGCGCCAGCAGTGCAACCGGGACAGCATACAATGAGCAGTTCTTC.

In DNA form, the CDR3 reads TGTGCCAGCAGCCCAGGACAGGCCTATGGCTACACCTTC. Protein sequence: CASSPGQAYGYTF. The chain carries TRBV7-9 and TRBJ1-2; 7 bases match TRBD1. The V segment lost 5 bases and the J segment 4 bases; nucleotides outside the gene matches: 4. This CDR3 contains 13 residues. The V gene's germline CDR1 is SEHNR and CDR2 FQNEAQ (reference sequence). Based on the CDR3 plus reference TRBV7-9 and TRBJ1-2, the full variable domain is DTGVSQNPRHKITKRGQNVTFRCDPISEHNRLYWYRQTLGQGPEFLTYFQNEAQLEKSRLLSDRFSAERPKGSFSTLEIQRTEQGDSAMYLCASSPGQAYGYTFGSGTRLTVV.

This clone was counted once. The chain couples TRBV7-2 to TRBJ2-7, with a weak D call TRBD1 (6 bases). This CDR3 has 15 residues. Between the trimmed V and J ends, which lost 5 bases and 1 base, there was a span of 15 bases. Germline V CDR1 and CDR2: SGHTA, FQGNSA. CDR3 nucleotide sequence: TGTGCCAGCAGCGTTTGGACAGCACCTTCCTACGAGCAGTACTTC. It is translated as CASSVWTAPSYEQYF. The complete variable domain, with remaining parts taken from reference TRBV7-2 and TRBJ2-7, reads GAGVSQSPSNKVTEKGKDVELRCDPISGHTALYWYRQSLGQGLEFLIYFQGNSAPDKSGLPSDRFSAERTGGSVSTLTIQRTQQEDSAVYLCASSVWTAPSYEQYFGPGTRLTVT.

The chain's CDR3 is CASSLSTKGGRAFF. CDR3 nucleotides: TGTGCCAGCAGTTTATCGACTAAGGGTGGGCGAGCTTTCTTT. This chain uses TRBV27 with TRBJ1-1; D is uncertain. The CDR3 has 14 amino acids. CDR1 is MNHEY, CDR2 SMNVEV, per germline (reference sequence). Trimming pared 0 bases from V and 10 bases from J, leaving 15 bases between.

V and J are TRBV18 and TRBJ1-3, with 7 bases matching TRBD1. The junction had 5 bases not matched to a gene; V was cut back by 6 bases and J by 3 bases. CDR3 size: 14 residues. Germline-derived CDR1 and CDR2 are KGHSH and LQKENI. Here the CDR3 DNA reads TGTGCCAGCTCGACAGACAGGGTTGGAAACACCATATATTTT. The encoded protein is CASSTDRVGNTIYF. The complete variable domain, with remaining parts taken from reference TRBV18 and TRBJ1-3, reads NAGVMQNPRHLVRRRGQEARLRCSPMKGHSHVYWYRQLPEEGLKFMVYLQKENIIDESGMPKERFSAEFPKEGPSILRIQQVVRGDSAAYFCASSTDRVGNTIYFGEGSWLTVV.

The chain is built from TRBV2 and TRBJ2-7; D may be TRBD1 (5 bases). This CDR3 has 15 amino acids. CDR1 is SNHLY and CDR2 is FYNNEI in the germline V gene. With 3 bases removed from V and 3 bases from J, the gap between germline ends came to 15 bases. The CDR3 region has the DNA TGTGCCAGCAGTGATGGCCAGGGTAAGGGCTACGAGCAGTACTTC. It specifies CASSDGQGKGYEQYF.

The rearrangement links TRBV6-5 to TRBJ2-5, with D possibly matching TRBD1 (5 bases). This CDR3 is 15 amino acids long. Germline V gene sequence: CDR1 MNHEY, CDR2 SVGAGI. Trimming removed 7 bases from V and 5 bases from J, with 20 bases in between. CDR3 region: CASKSRQFPLETQYF. In nucleotides, the CDR3 is TGTGCCAGCAAGTCAAGACAGTTTCCCTTGGAGACCCAGTACTTC.

This chain links TRBV19 with TRBJ2-5; 10 positions match TRBD2. Per germline, CDR1 LNHDA and CDR2 SQIVND (reference sequence). There are 14 residues in the CDR3. The J segment lost 4 bases and the V segment lost 6 bases, leaving 5 bases of the junction unmatched. Written as DNA, the CDR3 is TGTGCCAGTAGCCTGATAGCGGGGGGAGAGACCCAGTACTTC. This gives the protein CASSLIAGGETQYF.

The CDR3 bases are TGCAGCGCTACCGGGGCCGGGAGTGGGGAGACCCAGTACTTC. This sequence encodes CSATGAGSGETQYF. The genes are TRBV29-1 and TRBJ2-5, with D possibly TRBD2 on 6 matching bases. The length of the CDR3 is 14 residues. V lost 7 bases and J 5 bases, leaving 20 bases between the germline ends. CDR1 and CDR2 from the germline V gene are SQVTM and ANQGSEA. Combining the CDR3 with reference TRBV29-1 and TRBJ2-5 gives the whole variable domain SAVISQKPSRDICQRGTSLTIQCQVDSQVTMMFWYRQQPGQSLTLIATANQGSEATYESGFVIDKFPISRPNLTFSTLTVSNMSPEDSSIYLCSATGAGSGETQYFGPGTRLLVL.